One and the same sample provided the 14 T cell receptor beta chains below, sequenced in a study of tumor-infiltrating lymphocytes in primary liver carcinoma. The source material, about 18-31 mg of unsorted bulk tissue, was used to co-extract RNA and DNA. From 400 to 500 ng total RNA, TCR beta cDNA was generated with a primer in the constant region. Libraries for TCR beta were built through three nested multiplex PCR rounds, which together made up a slightly modified ARM-PCR procedure. Researchers ran the first two PCR rounds for about 11 cycles each with TRBV1-TRBV30 forward primers and a C-beta reverse primer. TCRdb fed the multiplex PCR reads into MiXCR, producing one record per CDR3 protein. The sample has 120,000 or so distinct CDR3 sequences; 50% to 70% are singletons. Sample: liver tumor tissue from sampling region 1. Subset given: tumor region T1, superior pole. Receptors originate from a woman aged 60-70 years with primary liver carcinoma and hepatitis B virus infection.

Of note for this clonotype: A read error may account for a junction end that differs from germline. The chain joins TRBV11-1 to TRBJ2-3; D gene ambiguous. The CDR3 loop spans 14 amino acids. CDR1 is SGHAT, CDR2 FQDESV, per germline (reference sequence). The DNA for the CDR3 is TGTGCCAGCAGTTCAAGGCAACGTGCGGAAGAGTCTCACTTT. It specifies CASSSRQRAEESHF.

Remarks on this clonotype: The junction differs from germline at one of its ends, possibly a read error. The chain links TRBV12-3 or TRBV12-4 to TRBJ1-5, with a possible D match to TRBD1 (5 bases). The CDR3 contains 14 residues. The CDR3 sequence: CANSLSQGNQPQHF. CDR3 DNA sequence: TGTGCCAACAGTTTATCACAGGGCAATCAGCCCCAGCATTTT.

As regards this clonotype: This clone may be a read error of a much larger clone one base away. The genes are TRBV6-5 and TRBJ2-2; D tentatively fits TRBD1 or TRBD2 (5 bases each). The CDR3 is 15 residues long. V shed 6 bases and J shed 1 base, with 12 bases lying between them. Germline CDR1 is MNHEY and CDR2 is SVGAGI. The CDR3 protein is CASRHGTVNTGELFF. The CDR3 bases are TGTGCCAGCAGACACGGGACGGTGAACACCGGGGAGCTGTTTTTT.

In regard to this clonotype: An end of the junction does not agree with germline; a read error may underlie this. The rearrangement links TRBV11-3 to TRBJ2-1; D unclear. Germline assignment: CDR1 SGHNT and CDR2 YENEEA. CDR3 size: 15 residues. The CDR3 loop reads CASSLGTIRKLEQFF. The CDR3 DNA is TGTGCCAGCAGCTTAGGAACTATTAGGAAGCTTGAGCAATTCTTC.

This chain connects TRBV5-1 to TRBJ2-7, with 9 bases matching TRBD1. CDR1 is SGHRS, CDR2 YFSETQ, per germline. The CDR3 length is 16 residues. V trimming: 0 bases; J trimming: 8 bases; junction bases outside the gene matches: 12. The CDR3 protein is CASSLDGQGLAYKQYF. CDR3 DNA sequence: TGCGCCAGCAGCTTGGATGGACAGGGGTTGGCCTATAAGCAGTACTTC.

This sequence joins TRBV11-2 and TRBJ1-3, with TRBD1 matching 7 bases. V was pared by 9 bases and J by 2 bases, with 10 bases of the junction left unmatched. The CDR3 runs 15 residues. Germline V gene data show CDR1 as SGHAT and CDR2 as FQNNGV. CDR3 sequence (DNA): TGTGCCAGTAGTCACGACAGGGAACCTGGAAACACCATATATTTT. Translated, it gives CASSHDREPGNTIYF. Full variable domain (rest looked up from reference TRBV11-2 and TRBJ1-3): EAGVAQSPRYKIIEKRQSVAFWCNPISGHATLYWYQQILGQGPKLLIQFQNNGVVDDSQLPKDRFSAERLKGVDSTLKIQPAKLEDSAVYLCASSHDREPGNTIYFGEGSWLTVV.

Concerning this clonotype itself: The germline gene is not matched at one end of the junction; a read error may be the cause. The chain recombines TRBV11-2 with TRBJ2-7, with 9 bases fitting TRBD2. Germline V CDR1 and CDR2: SGHAT, FQNNGV. This CDR3 region has 13 residues. The CDR3 DNA sequence: TGTGCCAGCAGCTTAAGACGACTAGCGGCAGACCATTTC. This sequence encodes CASSLRRLAADHF. The full variable domain, in which reference TRBV11-2 and TRBJ2-7 provide the parts outside the CDR3, is EAGVAQSPRYKIIEKRQSVAFWCNPISGHATLYWYQQILGQGPKLLIQFQNNGVVDDSQLPKDRFSAERLKGVDSTLKIQPAKLEDSAVYLCASSLRRLAADHFGPGTRLTVT.

This clonotype was seen a few times. The gene calls are TRBV28 and TRBJ1-5, with D maybe TRBD1 (5 bases). CDR3 length: 15 amino acids. Deletions cut 2 bases from V and 6 bases from J, with 14 bases between. Germline lookup yields CDR1 MDHEN and CDR2 SYDVKM. The CDR3 region is CASSLGFQGSQPQHF. DNA of the CDR3: TGTGCCAGCAGTTTAGGGTTTCAGGGAAGTCAGCCCCAGCATTTT.

Comments on this clonotype: A much larger clone sits a single nucleotide away, making a read error possible. This rearrangement joins TRBV10-3 to TRBJ1-3; TRBD1 is a possible D gene (5 bases). The CDR3 is 14 amino acids. Germline CDR1 and CDR2: ENHRY and SYGVKD. The V and J ends lost 11 bases and 2 bases respectively, with 16 bases between them. CDR3 sequence: CACLGGATGNTIYF. The CDR3 nucleotides are TGTGCCTGCCTGGGGGGAGCAACTGGAAACACCATATATTTT.

To note about this clonotype: Being one base from a much bigger clone, this may be a read error. Given the absence of the conserved phenylalanine or tryptophan at the CDR3 end, a read error is likely. The V and J genes are TRBV28 and TRBJ2-7; 7 bases agree with TRBD1. The CDR3 contains 15 residues. V lost 5 bases to trimming and J lost 0 bases; unmatched junction nucleotides: 7. CDR1 is MDHEN and CDR2 is SYDVKM in the germline V gene. The DNA of the CDR3 is TGTGCCAGCAGTCGGGACAGCGCGAGCTCCTACGAGCAGTACCTC. Translated: CASSRDSASSYEQYL.

V is TRBV30 and J is TRBJ2-3; D unclear. Trimming took off 0 bases at V and 8 bases at J, with 12 bases between the two ends. This CDR3 has 13 amino acids. CDR1 and CDR2 from the germline V gene are GTSNPN and SVGIG (reference sequence). The CDR3 is CAWSVFIAATQYF. The DNA of the CDR3 is TGTGCCTGGAGTGTGTTCATAGCAGCTACGCAGTATTTT.

A few counts support this clonotype. In nucleotides, the CDR3 is TGTGCCAGCGAATATTACCAGGGGGCTCATGGGGCCAACGTCCTGACTTTC. Translation gives CASEYYQGAHGANVLTF. The V gene is TRBV5-5, the J gene TRBJ2-6; 8 nucleotides agree with TRBD1. There are 17 residues in the CDR3. Germline CDR1 SGHKS, CDR2 YYEKEE (reference sequence). Unmatched junction bases numbered 12, after V lost 7 bases and J lost 3 bases.

In regard to this clonotype: This could be a read error, since a much larger clone is one nucleotide away. The chain joins TRBV18 to TRBJ2-7; D unclear. V gave up 7 bases and J gave up 7 bases, with 17 bases separating them. The V gene's germline CDR1 is KGHSH and CDR2 LQKENI. The CDR3 sequence is 13 residues long. The CDR3 nucleotides read TGTGCCAGCTTGCTCGGACGGAGCTTGGAGCAGTACTTC. Encoded protein: CASLLGRSLEQYF.

A word on this clonotype: A junction boundary mismatches the germline segment, possibly from a read error. The chain links TRBV6-1 to TRBJ2-7; TRBD2 agrees at 7 bases. Germline CDR1 and CDR2: MNHNS and SASEGT. The CDR3 is 14 residues long. CDR3 sequence: CASSGPGGIYEQYF. CDR3 nucleotides: TGTGCCAGCAGTGGTCCGGGAGGTATTTACGAGCAGTATTTC.